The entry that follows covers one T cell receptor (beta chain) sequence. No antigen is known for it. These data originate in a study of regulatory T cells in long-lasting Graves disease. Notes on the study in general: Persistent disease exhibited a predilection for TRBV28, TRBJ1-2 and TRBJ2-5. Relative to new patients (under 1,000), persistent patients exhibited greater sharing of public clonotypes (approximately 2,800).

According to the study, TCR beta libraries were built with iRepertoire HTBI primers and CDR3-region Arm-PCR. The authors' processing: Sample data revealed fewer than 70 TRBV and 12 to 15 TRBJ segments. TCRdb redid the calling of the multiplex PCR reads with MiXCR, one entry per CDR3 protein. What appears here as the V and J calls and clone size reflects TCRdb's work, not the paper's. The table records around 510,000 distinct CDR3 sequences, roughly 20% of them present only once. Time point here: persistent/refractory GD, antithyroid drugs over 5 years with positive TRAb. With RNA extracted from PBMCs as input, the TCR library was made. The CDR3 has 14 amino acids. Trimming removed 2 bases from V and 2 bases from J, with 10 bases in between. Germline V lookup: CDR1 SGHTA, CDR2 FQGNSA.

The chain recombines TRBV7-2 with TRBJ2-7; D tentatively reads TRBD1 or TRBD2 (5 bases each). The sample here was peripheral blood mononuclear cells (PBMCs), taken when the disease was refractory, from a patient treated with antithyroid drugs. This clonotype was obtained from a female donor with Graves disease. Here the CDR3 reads CASSLSTGPYEQYF. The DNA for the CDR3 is TGTGCCAGCAGCTTATCAACGGGACCCTACGAGCAGTACTTC.